This T cell receptor (beta chain) derives from a study of CD8 T cells in Susac syndrome. After extraction with the RNeasy kit, roughly 0.5 to 1 ug of the RNA was reverse transcribed using random hexamers. The method of amplification for TCR beta CDR3 was immunoSEQ multiplex PCR, covering 54 Vbeta and 13 Jbeta. MiXCR, applied by TCRdb to the immunoSEQ multiplex PCR reads, yields one record per CDR3 protein. This table has fewer than 70,000 distinct CDR3 sequences, 95% appearing once. From blood CD8+ and CD4+ T cells, the TCR beta chain was sequenced. Negative isolation was applied to CD8+ and CD4+ T cells, and FACS enrichment was applied to TEMRA cells. The ends were cut back, 2 bases at V and 13 bases at J, with 15 bases in the middle. CDR1 and CDR2 (germline): MNHEY, SMNVEV (reference sequence). The CDR3 sequence is 14 residues long.

Sequencing was performed on CD8+ T cells from PBMCs. This rearrangement joins TRBV27 to TRBJ1-6, with D possibly TRBD1 on 6 matching bases. This receptor was taken from a human donor in good health. This chain's CDR3 is CASSLIQGESPLHF. The CDR3 DNA is TGTGCCAGCAGTTTAATACAGGGAGAATCTCCCCTCCACTTT.